The 6 T cell receptor beta chains listed next were all sequenced from one sample in a study of human T cells and chemical hapten exposure. Time point meaning: patch test 3, about 24 weeks after DPC sensitization. Sample treatment: therapeutic diphenylcyclopropenone sensitization with weekly scalp DPC. Each CDR3 protein is one row after TCRdb ran MiXCR on the RACE reads. Seen here are under 200,000 distinct CDR3 sequences, about a quarter observed once, and the top ten hold roughly 2%. This specimen was whole blood, taken in connection with sensitization to the hapten diphenylcyclopropenone (DPC). The receptors originated from a woman younger than 35 with alopecia areata. Some clones in this sample may be carry-over from other donors' samples.

At least ten counts were recorded for this clonotype. The chain recombines TRBV6-2 or TRBV6-3 with TRBJ2-5; D gene ambiguous. V was shortened by 6 bases and J by 1 base, with 12 bases between the two germline ends. This CDR3 has 14 residues. Germline V gene data show CDR1 as MNHEY and CDR2 as SVGEGT. CDR3 sequence reads: CASSATGPQETQYF. CDR3 in DNA: TGTGCCAGCAGCGCGACTGGACCCCAAGAGACCCAGTACTTC.

In nucleotides, the CDR3 is TGTGCCAGCAGCTTAACGATAAGGGGGGTATCTGAAGCTTTCTTT. Its protein is CASSLTIRGVSEAFF. The chain has TRBV7-3 and TRBJ1-1; perhaps TRBD1 as D (6 bases). This CDR3 contains 15 residues. The ends were cut back, 0 bases at V and 6 bases at J, with 14 bases in the middle. Germline CDR1 and CDR2: SGHTA and FQGTGA. The variable domain in full, with the rest retrieved from reference TRBV7-3 and TRBJ1-1, is GAGVSQTPSNKVTEKGKYVELRCDPISGHTALYWYRQSLGQGPEFLIYFQGTGAADDSGLPNDRFFAVRPEGSVSTLKIQRTERGDSAVYLCASSLTIRGVSEAFFGQGTRLTVV.

A few counts support this clonotype. This chain joins TRBV4-1 and TRBJ2-3, with D possibly being TRBD2 (6 bases). CDR1 MGHRA and CDR2 YSYEKL come from the germline V gene. The CDR3 extends over 19 amino acids. V was pared by 1 base and J by 0 bases, with 20 bases between. CDR3 loop: CASSQVFTPGLVSTDTQYF. CDR3 in DNA: TGCGCCAGCAGCCAAGTTTTTACCCCGGGACTGGTGAGCACAGATACGCAGTATTTT.

This clonotype was seen more than once but under ten times. The chain couples TRBV7-2 to TRBJ2-5; unclear D gene. Germline CDR1 is SGHTA and CDR2 is FQGNSA. Trimming removed 3 bases at V and 7 bases at J, with 9 bases between. The CDR3 has 12 residues. The CDR3 protein is CASSFNIVTQYF. DNA of the CDR3: TGTGCCAGCAGCTTTAATATAGTGACCCAGTACTTC.

The chain carries TRBV29-1 and TRBJ2-3; the D gene is possibly TRBD1 (5 bases). Germline V gene sequence: CDR1 SQVTM, CDR2 ANQGSEA. The length of the CDR3 is 15 residues. With 4 bases removed from V and 6 bases from J, the gap between germline ends came to 20 bases. The CDR3 is CSVVEIKGAPDTQYF. In DNA, the CDR3 is TGCAGCGTTGTCGAGATAAAAGGGGCCCCGGATACGCAGTATTTT.

The chain recombines TRBV29-1 with TRBJ1-1, with D hard to call. Trimming stripped 5 bases from V and 1 base from J, with 8 bases between. Germline CDR1 SQVTM, CDR2 ANQGSEA. The CDR3 has 12 residues. The DNA of the CDR3 is TGCAGCGTTCAATGGCCGAACACTGAAGCTTTCTTT. Translation gives CSVQWPNTEAFF.